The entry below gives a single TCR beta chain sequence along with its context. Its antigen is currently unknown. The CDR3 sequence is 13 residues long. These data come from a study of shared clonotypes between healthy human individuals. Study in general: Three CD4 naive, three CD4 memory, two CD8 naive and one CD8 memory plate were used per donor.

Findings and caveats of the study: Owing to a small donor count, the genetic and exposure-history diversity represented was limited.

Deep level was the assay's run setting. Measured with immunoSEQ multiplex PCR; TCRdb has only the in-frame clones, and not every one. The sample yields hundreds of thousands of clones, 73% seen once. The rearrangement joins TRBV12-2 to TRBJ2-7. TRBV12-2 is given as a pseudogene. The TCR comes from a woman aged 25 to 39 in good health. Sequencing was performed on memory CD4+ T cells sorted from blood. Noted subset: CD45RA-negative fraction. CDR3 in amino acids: CASRLGNSYEQYF. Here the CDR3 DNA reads TGTGCAAGTCGCTTAGGGAACTCGTACGAGCAGTACTTC.